This record covers a single T cell receptor (beta chain). The antigen remains undetermined. The sample originates from a study of a mutant IDH1 vaccine in newly diagnosed glioma. About the study: Vaccination was launched 4-6 weeks after radiotherapy alone, or with temozolomide cycles. Treated patients showed a male proportion of roughly 60%, a female proportion of roughly 38%, and a mean age of 40.4 years. Most had both radiotherapy and temozolomide beforehand; others had only one. Regarding the study as a whole: The occurrence of vaccine-induced immune responses was seen in 90% to 95% of patients.

From germline, CDR1 is MNHNS and CDR2 SASEGT. V shed 4 bases and J shed 0 bases, with 9 bases lying between them. The CDR3 is 14 residues long. Time point given: week 23, last vaccination. Each dose delivered 300 ug of mutant IDH1 20-mer peptide subcutaneously with imiquimod. Using immunoSEQ multiplex PCR, the repertoire was profiled, and TCRdb retains in-frame clones only, with some absent. Among tens of thousands of clones, 75% to 90% were seen once, and the ten largest hold about 1.5%. The V gene is TRBV6-1, the J gene TRBJ1-2, with unresolved D. This specimen consisted of PBMCs, obtained from a glioma patient whose treatment included an IDH1 peptide vaccine. This receptor was identified in a man aged 35-49 years with glioma. The CDR3 DNA follows: TGTGCCAGCAGTGTGGCAGGATCTAACTATGGCTACACCTTC. This gives the protein CASSVAGSNYGYTF.